This T cell receptor (beta chain) was obtained from a study of tissue T cells after allogeneic stem cell transplantation. General study points: Shared clones across patients were few; motif clustering revealed tissue-specific shared signatures. In patients and mice, blood and spleen missed much of tissue repertoire.

Assay: immunoSEQ multiplex PCR; the TCRdb copy retains only in-frame clones and omits some. The data show about 5,800 clones, 45% to 55% seen once. The J segment lost 6 bases and the V segment lost 5 bases, leaving 2 bases of the junction unmatched. Germline CDR1 reads SGHND; CDR2 reads FRSKSL. The CDR3 spans 12 residues. Time point of the sample: mouse harvest day 7 after allogeneic transplant. Each mouse received 10^7 T-cell-depleted marrow cells plus 10^6 splenic CD5+ T cells by tail vein. Mice had MHC-mismatched B6 into BALB/c GVHD, sampled day 7 or 14. By frequency in the sample, this clone is large. Its antigen remains unidentified. Gene and germline names: mouse. Coverage ceases 1 residue before the CDR3 finishes, and the germline J gene fills in the end.

The specimen was skin. This TCR was sampled from a female BALB/c mouse given C57BL/6 T cells with graft-versus-host disease after an allogeneic hematopoietic cell transplant. The chain joins TRBV15 to TRBJ2-7; 9 bases are shared with TRBD1. The CDR3 spells CASSRTGVEQYF. Incomplete CDR3 DNA: TGTGCCAGCAGTCGGACAGGGGTTGAACAGTAC.